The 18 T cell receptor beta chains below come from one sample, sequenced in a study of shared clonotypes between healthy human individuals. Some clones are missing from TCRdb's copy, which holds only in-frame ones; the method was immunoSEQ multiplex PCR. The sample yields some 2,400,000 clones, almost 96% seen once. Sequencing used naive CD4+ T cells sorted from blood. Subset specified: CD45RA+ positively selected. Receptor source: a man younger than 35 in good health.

The CDR3 region has the DNA TGCGCCAGCAGCTTCCAACAGGGTGAGGACTATGGCTACACCTTC. Translating it yields CASSFQQGEDYGYTF. The chain has TRBV5-1 and TRBJ1-2; TRBD1 might be the D (6 bases). The CDR3 has 15 amino acids. Germline V gene data show CDR1 as SGHRS and CDR2 as YFSETQ. V lost 2 bases and J lost 3, with 14 bases in between. The full variable domain, its missing parts supplied by reference TRBV5-1 and TRBJ1-2, is KAGVTQTPRYLIKTRGQQVTLSCSPISGHRSVSWYQQTPGQGLQFLFEYFSETQRNKGNFPGRFSGRQFSNSRSEMNVSTLELGDSALYLCASSFQQGEDYGYTFGSGTRLTVV.

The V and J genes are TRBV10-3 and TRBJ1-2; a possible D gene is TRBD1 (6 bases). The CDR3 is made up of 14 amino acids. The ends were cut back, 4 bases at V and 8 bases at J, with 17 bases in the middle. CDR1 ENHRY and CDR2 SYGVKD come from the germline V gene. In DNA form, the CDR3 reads TGTGCCATCAGTGGGAAGGGACAACAAGGCGGCTACACCTTC. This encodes CAISGKGQQGGYTF.

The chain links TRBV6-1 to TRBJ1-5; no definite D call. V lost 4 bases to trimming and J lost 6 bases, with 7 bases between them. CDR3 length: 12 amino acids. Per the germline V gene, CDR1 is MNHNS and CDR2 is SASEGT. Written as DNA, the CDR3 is TGTGCCAGCAGTGTACTGAGTCAGCCCCAGCATTTT. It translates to CASSVLSQPQHF.

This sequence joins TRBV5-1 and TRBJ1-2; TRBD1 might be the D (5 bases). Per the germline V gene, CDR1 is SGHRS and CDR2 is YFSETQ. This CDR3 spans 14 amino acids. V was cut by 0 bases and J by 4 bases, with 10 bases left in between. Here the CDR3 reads CASSLARAGYGYTF. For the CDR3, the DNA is TGCGCCAGCAGCTTGGCCAGGGCGGGCTATGGCTACACCTTC.

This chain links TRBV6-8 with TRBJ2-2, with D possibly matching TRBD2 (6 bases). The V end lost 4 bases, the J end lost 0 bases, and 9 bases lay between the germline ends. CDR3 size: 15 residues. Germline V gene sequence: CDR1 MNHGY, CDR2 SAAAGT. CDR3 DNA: TGTGCCAGCAGTTTGGGCGGGACGAACACCGGGGAGCTGTTTTTT. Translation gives CASSLGGTNTGELFF.

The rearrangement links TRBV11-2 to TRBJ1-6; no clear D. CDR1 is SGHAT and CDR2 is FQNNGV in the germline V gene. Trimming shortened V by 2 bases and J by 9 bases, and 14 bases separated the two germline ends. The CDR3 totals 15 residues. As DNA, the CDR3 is TGTGCCAGCAGCTTATGGTTTCGGGGAGGTTCACCCCTCCACTTT. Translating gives CASSLWFRGGSPLHF.

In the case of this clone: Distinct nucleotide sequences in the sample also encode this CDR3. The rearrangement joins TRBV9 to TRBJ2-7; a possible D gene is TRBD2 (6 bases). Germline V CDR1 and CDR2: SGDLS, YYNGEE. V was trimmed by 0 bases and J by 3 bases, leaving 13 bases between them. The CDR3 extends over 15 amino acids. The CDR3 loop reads CASSVAGGFSYEQYF. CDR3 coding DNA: TGTGCCAGCAGCGTAGCCGGAGGGTTTAGCTACGAGCAGTACTTC.

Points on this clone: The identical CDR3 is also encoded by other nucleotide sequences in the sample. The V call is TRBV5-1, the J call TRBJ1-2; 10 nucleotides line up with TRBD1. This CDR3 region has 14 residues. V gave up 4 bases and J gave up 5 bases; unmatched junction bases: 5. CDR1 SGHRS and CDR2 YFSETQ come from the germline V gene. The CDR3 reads CASSPGQGGYGYTF. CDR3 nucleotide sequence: TGCGCCAGCAGCCCCGGACAGGGGGGATATGGCTACACCTTC.

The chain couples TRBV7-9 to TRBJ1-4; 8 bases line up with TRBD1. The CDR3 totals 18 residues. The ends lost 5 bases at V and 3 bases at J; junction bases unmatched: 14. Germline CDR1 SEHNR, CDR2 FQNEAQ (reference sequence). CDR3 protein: CASSQGAGSTLPNEKLFF. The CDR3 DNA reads TGTGCCAGCAGCCAGGGGGCGGGCTCGACCCTTCCTAATGAAAAACTGTTTTTT.

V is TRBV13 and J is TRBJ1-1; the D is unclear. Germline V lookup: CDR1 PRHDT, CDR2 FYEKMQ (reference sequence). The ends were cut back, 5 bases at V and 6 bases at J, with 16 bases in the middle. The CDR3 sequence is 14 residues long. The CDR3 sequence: CASSAGLPPSEAFF. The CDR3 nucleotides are TGTGCCAGCAGCGCTGGGTTGCCCCCCTCTGAAGCTTTCTTT.

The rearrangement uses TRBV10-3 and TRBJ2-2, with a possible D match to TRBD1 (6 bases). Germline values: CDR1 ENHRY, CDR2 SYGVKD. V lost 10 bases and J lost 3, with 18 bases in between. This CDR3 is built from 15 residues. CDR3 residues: CATRPRGGDTGELFF. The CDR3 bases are TGTGCCACCCGGCCCAGGGGTGGAGACACCGGGGAGCTGTTTTTT.

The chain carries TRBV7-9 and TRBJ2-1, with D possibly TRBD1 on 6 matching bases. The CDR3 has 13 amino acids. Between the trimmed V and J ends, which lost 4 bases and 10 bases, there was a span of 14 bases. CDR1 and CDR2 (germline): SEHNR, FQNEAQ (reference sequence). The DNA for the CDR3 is TGTGCCAGCAGCTCACAGGGCCCAGGGGAGCAGTTCTTC. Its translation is CASSSQGPGEQFF.

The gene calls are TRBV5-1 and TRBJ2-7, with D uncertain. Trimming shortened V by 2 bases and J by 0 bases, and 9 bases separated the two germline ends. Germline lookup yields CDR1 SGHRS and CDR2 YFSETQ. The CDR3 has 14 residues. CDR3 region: CASSLKGFSYEQYF. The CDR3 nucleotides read TGCGCCAGCAGCTTAAAGGGATTCTCCTACGAGCAGTACTTC.

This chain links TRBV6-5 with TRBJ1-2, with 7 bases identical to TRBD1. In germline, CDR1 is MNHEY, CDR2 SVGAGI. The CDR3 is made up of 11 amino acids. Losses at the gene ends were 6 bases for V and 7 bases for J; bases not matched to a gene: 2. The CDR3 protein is CASRTGFGYTF. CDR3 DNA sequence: TGTGCCAGCAGGACAGGGTTTGGCTACACCTTC.

CDR3 region: CASGDGTDTQYF. CDR3 in DNA: TGTGCCAGCGGGGACGGCACAGATACGCAGTATTTT. This chain joins TRBV2 and TRBJ2-3; D possibly matches TRBD1 or TRBD2 (5 bases each). In germline, CDR1 is SNHLY, CDR2 FYNNEI. Trimming took 8 bases from V and 1 from J, leaving 7 bases between them. The CDR3 loop spans 12 amino acids.

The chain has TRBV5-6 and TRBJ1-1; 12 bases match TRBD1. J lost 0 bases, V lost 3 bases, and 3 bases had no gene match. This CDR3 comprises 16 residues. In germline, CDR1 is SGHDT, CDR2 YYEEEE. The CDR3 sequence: CASSWGQGAVNTEAFF. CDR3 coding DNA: TGTGCCAGCAGCTGGGGACAGGGGGCTGTGAACACTGAAGCTTTCTTT.

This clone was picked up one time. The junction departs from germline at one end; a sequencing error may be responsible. The DNA of the CDR3 is TGTGCTAGCAGCGTTACAGGGGGCATGAACACTGAAGCTTTCTTT. Encoded protein: CASSVTGGMNTEAFF. The chain recombines TRBV9 with TRBJ1-1; TRBD1 matches 9 bases. This CDR3 region has 15 residues. Germline V lookup: CDR1 SGDLS, CDR2 YYNGEE.

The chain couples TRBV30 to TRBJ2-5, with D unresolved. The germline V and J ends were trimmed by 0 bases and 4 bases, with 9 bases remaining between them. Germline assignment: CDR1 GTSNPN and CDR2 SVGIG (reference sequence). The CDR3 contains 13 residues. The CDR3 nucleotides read TGTGCCTGGAGTGTACAGCAGCGAGAGACCCAGTACTTC. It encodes CAWSVQQRETQYF.